The 2 T cell receptor beta chains below were found in one sample sequenced in a study of shared clonotypes between healthy human individuals. TCRdb's table, derived via immunoSEQ multiplex PCR, lists solely in-frame clones and lacks some. The table records about 2.3 million clones, around 92% of them present only once. Sample: naive CD4+ T cells from PBMCs. The subset denotes: CD45RA+ positively selected. These receptors were taken from a man aged 18 to 30 in good health. Some clones in this sample may be carry-over from other donors' samples.

This rearrangement joins TRBV10-1 to TRBJ2-2; a weak D match, TRBD1 (5 bases). CDR3 size: 12 residues. V was cut by 7 bases and J by 7 bases, with 10 bases left in between. The germline V gene encodes CDR1 WNHNN and CDR2 SYGVQD (reference sequence). The DNA for the CDR3 is TGCGCCAGCATCGACAGTGACGGGGAGCTGTTTTTT. It codes for CASIDSDGELFF.

In this sample, this clone turned up once. This chain connects TRBV9 to TRBJ2-1, with 8 bases matching TRBD2. The CDR3 is made up of 20 amino acids. V dropped 0 bases and J dropped 2; count of bases not matched to a gene: 16. The germline V gene encodes CDR1 SGDLS and CDR2 YYNGEE. CDR3 in DNA: TGTGCCAGCAGCGTAGGAGCGGGAGAGGTAAGGCAGAGCGCCTACAATGAGCAGTTCTTC. This translates into CASSVGAGEVRQSAYNEQFF.